A selection of T cell receptor beta chains follows, all from one sample in a study of shared clonotypes between healthy human individuals. TCRdb keeps only in-frame clones here, not all; method: immunoSEQ multiplex PCR. The table includes about 510,000 clones, around 79% detected once. Source material: PBMCs. Receptor source: a woman between 40 and 50 years old in good health. Some clones in this sample may be carry-over from other donors' samples. CDR3s include the opening cysteine and the closing phenylalanine or tryptophan. D genes are given only for firm matches. Expanded clones get a size class; other rows say once, few or many, or leave the size out.

-	TRBD1	TRBV6-1	TRBJ1-5	TGTGCCAGCACGACAGGGATGAGCAATCAGCCCCAGCATTTT	CASTTGMSNQPQHF
-	-	TRBV5-4	TRBJ2-5	TGTGCCAGCAGCTCAACAGGGGGGGCGGAGACCCAGTACTTC	CASSSTGGAETQYF
-	TRBD2	TRBV5-1	TRBJ2-1	TGCGCCAGCAGCCGCCTCGGACTAGCGGGAGTCGATGAGCAGTTCTTC	CASSRLGLAGVDEQFF
few	-	TRBV5-5	TRBJ2-7	TGTGCCAGCAGCTTGGACTACCGCTCCTACGAGCAGTACTTC	CASSLDYRSYEQYF
-	TRBD1	TRBV29-1	TRBJ1-5	TGCAGCGTTGTGGGACAGGGTTTTAATCATCCCCAGCATTTT	CSVVGQGFNHPQHF
-	TRBD2	TRBV19	TRBJ2-3	TGTGCCAGTAGGTTGACTAGCGGCAGCACAGATACGCAGTATTTT	CASRLTSGSTDTQYF
-	-	TRBV30	TRBJ2-1	TGTGCCTGGAGTGTACCCCACAATGAGCAGTTCTTC	CAWSVPHNEQFF
-	TRBD1	TRBV19	TRBJ2-7	TGTGCCAGTAGTAACAACAGGGGGTCCTACGAGCAGTACTTC	CASSNNRGSYEQYF
many	-	TRBV7-3	TRBJ2-6	TGTGCCAGCAGCCTAGCGCGTACTGGGGCCAACGTCCTGACTTTC	CASSLARTGANVLTF
once	-	TRBV10-3	TRBJ1-3	TGTGCCAGCCACTCTGGAAACACCATATATTTT	CASHSGNTIYF
-	-	TRBV5-1	TRBJ1-4	TGCGCCAGCAGCCGGACAGTCCGGGGAGCAACTAATGAAAAACTGTTTTTT	CASSRTVRGATNEKLFF
-	-	TRBV7-2	TRBJ2-5	TGTGCCAGCAGCGTCTCCGGGACCACAGAGACCCAGTACTTC	CASSVSGTTETQYF
-	TRBD1	TRBV10-2	TRBJ2-3	TGCGCCAGCAGGACAGGGGGCACAGATACGCAGTATTTT	CASRTGGTDTQYF
-	-	TRBV27	TRBJ1-4	TGTGCCAGCAGTAATGAAGGGCCAGGTGAAAAACTGTTTTTT	CASSNEGPGEKLFF
-	-	TRBV5-4	TRBJ1-2	TGTGCCAGCAGCTCACCGACCACCTATGGCTACACCTTC	CASSSPTTYGYTF
-	-	TRBV28	TRBJ2-3	TGTGCCAGCAGTGAGCTAGCGATTTTCACAGATACGCAGTATTTT	CASSELAIFTDTQYF
-	-	TRBV2	TRBJ2-3	TGTGCCAGCAGGATTGGATCACCTACGGGACCCACAGATACGCAGTATTTT	CASRIGSPTGPTDTQYF
-	TRBD2	TRBV5-1	TRBJ2-7	TGCGCCAGCAGCAGGGCTAGCGGGAGGTACGAGCAGTACTTC	CASSRASGRYEQYF
-	TRBD1	TRBV6-1	TRBJ1-1	TGTGCCAGCAGGGCTACAGGGGGCGGAACTGAAGCTTTCTTT	CASRATGGGTEAFF
-	-	TRBV19	TRBJ2-5	TGTGCCAGTAGTATAGATTGGGGACAGACCCAGTACTTC	CASSIDWGQTQYF
-	-	TRBV7-2	TRBJ2-3	TGTGCCAGCAGCTTAGCGGGATTGAGTACAGATACGCAGTATTTT	CASSLAGLSTDTQYF
few	-	TRBV28	TRBJ1-1	TGTGCCAGCATATACGGGAACACTGAAGCTTTCTTT	CASIYGNTEAFF
many	TRBD2	TRBV27	TRBJ2-7	TGTGCCAGCAGTTTGTTCGGGGGGTACGAGCAGTACTTC	CASSLFGGYEQYF
-	TRBD2	TRBV19	TRBJ2-3	TGTGCCAGTACCCTGACTAGCGGGAGTGCAGATACGCAGTATTTT	CASTLTSGSADTQYF
-	TRBD1	TRBV7-6	TRBJ2-7	TGTGCCAGCAGCCCCACAGGGGGAATAACTACCTACGAGCAGTACTTC	CASSPTGGITTYEQYF
-	-	TRBV5-1	TRBJ1-6	TGCGCCAGCAGCTTGGGGGCGGGGAATTCACCCCTCCACTTT	CASSLGAGNSPLHF
-	TRBD1	TRBV2	TRBJ1-3	TGTGCCAGCATCCCCGGACAGGGTGTTGGAAACACCATATATTTT	CASIPGQGVGNTIYF
once	TRBD1	TRBV11-1	TRBJ1-1	TGTGCCAGCAGCTTCGACAGGGCTGAAGCTTTCTTT	CASSFDRAEAFF
few	-	TRBV28	TRBJ1-2	TGTGCCAGCAGTTTATCGAGGGTAGGCTATGGCTACACCTTC	CASSLSRVGYGYTF
few	-	TRBV5-4	TRBJ1-5	TGTGCCAGCAGCTTGGACCGGGGGCAGCCCCAGCATTTT	CASSLDRGQPQHF